This is a list of T cell receptor beta chains from one sample in a study of blood T cell repertoires in COVID-19. The protocol was immunoSEQ multiplex PCR, while the TCRdb copy is restricted to in-frame clones and leaves out a portion. The data hold about 120,000 clones, with 65% to 85% observed a single time. The sample taken for sequencing was PBMCs or T cells enriched from blood (not recorded which). The receptor source for this set is a woman in her twenties or thirties who had recovered from COVID-19. The CDR3 runs from the conserved cysteine through the conserved F or W. The D gene is left open where the match is weak. Expanded clones are given a class, and other clones once, few, many or no size at all.

d_call | j_call | v_call | clone_size | cdr3_nt | cdr3_aa
TRBD1 | TRBJ1-1 | TRBV5-1 | . | TGCGCCAGCAGCGCGTCACAGGGGGCAGGGAACACTGAAGCTTTCTTT | CASSASQGAGNTEAFF
. | TRBJ2-1 | TRBV12-5 | . | TGTGCTAGTGGTTTGGTAAACAAAGACAATGAGCAGTTCTTC | CASGLVNKDNEQFF
. | TRBJ1-2 | TRBV4-2 | . | TGTGCCAGCAGCCAAGGAAAGGGAGGGTTTGACTATGGCTACACCTTC | CASSQGKGGFDYGYTF
. | TRBJ2-6 | TRBV11-3 | . | TGTGCCAGCAGTAGGGGTACTGGGGCCAACGTCCTGACTTTC | CASSRGTGANVLTF
TRBD1 | TRBJ1-2 | TRBV28 | . | TGTGCCAGCAGAAATCAGGGGGCTAATTATGGCTACACCTTC | CASRNQGANYGYTF
TRBD1 | TRBJ1-1 | TRBV30 | . | TGTGCCTGGAGTACGCAACAGGGGGCAGCTTTCTTT | CAWSTQQGAAFF
. | TRBJ2-1 | TRBV2 | . | TGTGCCAGCAGACTACAGGTGGCTGAGCAGTTCTTC | CASRLQVAEQFF
TRBD2 | TRBJ2-1 | TRBV13 | . | TGTGCCAGCAGCCAGGGGGGAAGACTAGCGGGAGGGCCGTGGCACAATGAGCAGTTCTTC | CASSQGGRLAGGPWHNEQFF
. | TRBJ2-3 | TRBV27 | . | TGTGCCAGCAGTTCGAGGAATAAGGATACGCAGTATTTT | CASSSRNKDTQYF
. | TRBJ2-1 | TRBV3-1/TRBV3-2 | . | TGTGCCAGCAGCCAAGGTGGAGGGGCGAATGAGCAGTTCTTC | CASSQGGGANEQFF
TRBD1 | TRBJ1-5 | TRBV25-1 | . | TGTGCCAGCAGTGCAGGGACAGGGATCGATCAGCCCCAGCATTTT | CASSAGTGIDQPQHF
. | TRBJ1-4 | TRBV7-9 | . | TGTGCCAGCAGCTTAGCATCGCAGACTAATGAAAAACTGTTTTTT | CASSLASQTNEKLFF
. | TRBJ2-1 | TRBV27 | . | TGTGCCAGCAGTAAGGAGAGTGCCGTGCTGGATGAGCAGTTCTTC | CASSKESAVLDEQFF
. | TRBJ1-5 | TRBV3-1/TRBV3-2 | . | TGTGCCAGCAGCCAAGAGAGGTATCAGCCCCAGCATTTT | CASSQERYQPQHF
. | TRBJ2-3 | TRBV28 | . | TGTGCCAGCAGTTTATGGGGAGGGGGGGATACGCAGTATTTT | CASSLWGGGDTQYF
. | TRBJ1-3 | TRBV28 | . | TGTGCCAGCAGCCTCACGGGGGGCTCTGGAAACACCATATATTTT | CASSLTGGSGNTIYF
TRBD2 | TRBJ2-7 | TRBV28 | . | TGTGCCAGCAGTTGGACTAGCGGGAGCTCCGAGCAGTACTTC | CASSWTSGSSEQYF
. | TRBJ2-1 | TRBV7-4 | . | TGTGCCAGCAGCTTAGGGGCGGGGATCAATGAGCAGTTCTTC | CASSLGAGINEQFF
. | TRBJ2-7 | TRBV4-2 | . | TGTGCCAGCAGCCAAGAGGGCGGGCCTAGCTCCTACGAGCAGTACTTC | CASSQEGGPSSYEQYF
. | TRBJ2-5 | TRBV2 | . | TGTGCCAGCAGACCGACTAGGGATGTTGGGACCCAGTACTTC | CASRPTRDVGTQYF
. | TRBJ1-4 | TRBV3-1/TRBV3-2 | . | TGTGCCAGCAGGCGAACAGACGGAGGGGTATCAACTAATGAAAAACTGTTTTTT | CASRRTDGGVSTNEKLFF
TRBD1 | TRBJ2-1 | TRBV5-1 | . | TGCGCCAGCCGACCGGGACAGGGGAACAATGAGCAGTTCTTC | CASRPGQGNNEQFF
TRBD2 | TRBJ2-7 | TRBV5-4 | . | TGTGCCAGCAGCATACGCGGGGGATCCTACGAGCAGTACTTC | CASSIRGGSYEQYF
TRBD1 | TRBJ1-1 | TRBV9 | . | TGTGCCAGCAGCACGGTGACAGGGTTGAACACTGAAGCTTTCTTT | CASSTVTGLNTEAFF
TRBD1 | TRBJ1-5 | TRBV7-8 | once | TGTGCCAGCAGCTCGGCCGGGACAGGGGGAAATCAGCCCCAGCATTTT | CASSSAGTGGNQPQHF
. | TRBJ1-1 | TRBV29-1 | . | TGCAGCGTTGACGACAGTATGAACACTGAAGCTTTCTTT | CSVDDSMNTEAFF
. | TRBJ2-7 | TRBV6-5 | . | TGTGCCAGCAGCCCGGACTCCCTCTCCTACGAGCAGTACTTC | CASSPDSLSYEQYF
TRBD2 | TRBJ2-7 | TRBV5-6 | . | TGTGCCAGCAGGACTAGCGGGGCTCAATACGAGCAGTACTTC | CASRTSGAQYEQYF
TRBD1 | TRBJ2-5 | TRBV7-9 | . | TGTGCCAGCAACCACAGGGGGCTTTACCAAGAGACCCAGTACTTC | CASNHRGLYQETQYF
TRBD1 | TRBJ1-6 | TRBV9 | few | TGTGCCAGCAGCGTAGGTGGACAGGGCGTATCACCCCTCCACTTT | CASSVGGQGVSPLHF
TRBD1 | TRBJ1-3 | TRBV4-1 | . | TGCGCCAGCAGCCAAGTGGGAAGGGGGCATGGAAACACCATATATTTT | CASSQVGRGHGNTIYF
TRBD1 | TRBJ2-7 | TRBV15 | once | TGTGCCACCAGCAGGCAAAAGACAGGGGCGGGAAACGAGCAGTACTTC | CATSRQKTGAGNEQYF
. | TRBJ2-2 | TRBV30 | . | TGTGCCTGGACCCCACTAGCTTCGGGGGAGCTGTTTTTT | CAWTPLASGELFF
. | TRBJ1-2 | TRBV15 | . | TGTGCCACCAGCAGAGAGGGGGGAGCCTATGGCTACACCTTC | CATSREGGAYGYTF
. | TRBJ2-1 | TRBV6-2/TRBV6-3 | . | TGTGCCAGCAGTAACCCCCTTGCGGGTGGGTACAATGAGCAGTTCTTC | CASSNPLAGGYNEQFF
TRBD2 | TRBJ2-1 | TRBV7-2 | . | TGTGCCAGCAGCTTAGCCCCGGGACTAGCGGACCATTACAATGAGCAGTTCTTC | CASSLAPGLADHYNEQFF
TRBD2 | TRBJ2-7 | TRBV4-1 | . | TGCGCCAGCAGCCAAGGTCATCCGGCTAGCGGACTCTACGAGCAGTACTTC | CASSQGHPASGLYEQYF
. | TRBJ1-1 | TRBV9 | few | TGTGCCAGCAGCGTAGATATGGGCCCTAACACTGAAGCTTTCTTT | CASSVDMGPNTEAFF
TRBD2 | TRBJ2-7 | TRBV20-1 | . | TGCAGTGCTAGTCAAGTCGGGACTAGCGGGTACGAGCAGTACTTC | CSASQVGTSGYEQYF
. | TRBJ2-1 | TRBV30 | . | TGTGCCTGGACTGGGGGGGCCGGGATCCATGAGCAGTTCTTC | CAWTGGAGIHEQFF
. | TRBJ2-7 | TRBV11-2 | . | TGTGCCAGCAGCTTCCTTAGCTCCTACGAGCAGTACTTC | CASSFLSSYEQYF
TRBD2 | TRBJ2-7 | TRBV5-1 | . | TGCGCCAGCAGCTTGGGGTCTAGCGGGAGGTCCTCCTACGAGCAGTACTTC | CASSLGSSGRSSYEQYF
. | TRBJ1-5 | TRBV2 | few | TGTGCCAGCAGAGGGGACAATCAGCCCCAGCATTTT | CASRGDNQPQHF
. | TRBJ1-1 | TRBV7-6 | . | TGTGCCAGCAGCTCCCAAGGTCCAGGTACCTTAAACACTGAAGCTTTCTTT | CASSSQGPGTLNTEAFF
TRBD2 | TRBJ2-7 | TRBV4-1 | . | TGCGCCAGCAGCCAGCCCGGGACTAGACTCGAGCAGTACTTC | CASSQPGTRLEQYF
TRBD1 | TRBJ1-1 | TRBV7-2 | . | TGTGCCAGCGGACAGGGGCTGAACACTGAAGCTTTCTTT | CASGQGLNTEAFF
. | TRBJ2-2 | TRBV7-7 | . | TGTGCCAGCAGCTTTAACTCGAACGGGGAGCTGTTTTTT | CASSFNSNGELFF
TRBD1 | TRBJ2-7 | TRBV11-1 | . | TGTGCCAGCAGTCAACCGGGCAGGGGGCGGAGGGAGCAGTACTTC | CASSQPGRGRREQYF
. | TRBJ1-3 | TRBV19 | . | TGTGCCAGTATCCACAAGCGCATTTCCTCTGGAAACACCATATATTTT | CASIHKRISSGNTIYF
. | TRBJ2-5 | TRBV28 | . | TGTGCCAGCAGTTTATGGGCTTTGGACAGCGATAAAGAGACCCAGTACTTC | CASSLWALDSDKETQYF
TRBD1 | TRBJ1-2 | TRBV20-1 | once | TGCAGTGCTAGTGGGACAGGGGGCGAGGGCTACACCTTC | CSASGTGGEGYTF
. | TRBJ2-3 | TRBV5-1 | . | TGCGCCAGCAGCAGCGAAAGGCCTAGCACAGATACGCAGTATTTT | CASSSERPSTDTQYF
TRBD2 | TRBJ2-1 | TRBV4-3 | . | TGCGCCAGCAGTCCGGTAGGGACTAGCGGGCCGAGCTCCTACAATGAGCAGTTCTTC | CASSPVGTSGPSSYNEQFF
. | TRBJ1-6 | TRBV28 | . | TGTGCCAGCAGTTTCCCCGCCAGTCGATTTAATTCACCCCTCCACTTT | CASSFPASRFNSPLHF
TRBD1 | TRBJ1-4 | TRBV2 | . | TGTGCCAGCAGGGTGACAGGGATGGGGGAAAAACTGTTTTTT | CASRVTGMGEKLFF
TRBD1 | TRBJ1-2 | TRBV9 | once | TGTGCCAGCAGCGGACGGGACAGGGGGAACTATGGCTACACCTTC | CASSGRDRGNYGYTF
. | TRBJ1-6 | TRBV4-1 | . | TGCGCCAGCAGCCAAGAACGGGGCGGGGATTCACCCCTCCACTTT | CASSQERGGDSPLHF